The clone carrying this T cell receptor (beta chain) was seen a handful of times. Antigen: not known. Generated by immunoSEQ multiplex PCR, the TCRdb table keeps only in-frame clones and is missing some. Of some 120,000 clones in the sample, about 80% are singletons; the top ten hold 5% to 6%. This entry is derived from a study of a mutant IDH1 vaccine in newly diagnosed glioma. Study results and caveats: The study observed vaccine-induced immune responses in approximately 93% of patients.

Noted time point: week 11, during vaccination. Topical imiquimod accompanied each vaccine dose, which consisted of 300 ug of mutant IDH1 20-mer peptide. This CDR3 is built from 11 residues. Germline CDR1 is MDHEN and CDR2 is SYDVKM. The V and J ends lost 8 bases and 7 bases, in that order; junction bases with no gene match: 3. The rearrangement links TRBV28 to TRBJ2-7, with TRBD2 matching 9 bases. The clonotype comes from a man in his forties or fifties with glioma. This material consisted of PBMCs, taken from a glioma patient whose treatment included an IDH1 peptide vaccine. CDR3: CASAGGTEQYF. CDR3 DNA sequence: TGTGCCAGCGCGGGGGGGACTGAGCAGTACTTC.